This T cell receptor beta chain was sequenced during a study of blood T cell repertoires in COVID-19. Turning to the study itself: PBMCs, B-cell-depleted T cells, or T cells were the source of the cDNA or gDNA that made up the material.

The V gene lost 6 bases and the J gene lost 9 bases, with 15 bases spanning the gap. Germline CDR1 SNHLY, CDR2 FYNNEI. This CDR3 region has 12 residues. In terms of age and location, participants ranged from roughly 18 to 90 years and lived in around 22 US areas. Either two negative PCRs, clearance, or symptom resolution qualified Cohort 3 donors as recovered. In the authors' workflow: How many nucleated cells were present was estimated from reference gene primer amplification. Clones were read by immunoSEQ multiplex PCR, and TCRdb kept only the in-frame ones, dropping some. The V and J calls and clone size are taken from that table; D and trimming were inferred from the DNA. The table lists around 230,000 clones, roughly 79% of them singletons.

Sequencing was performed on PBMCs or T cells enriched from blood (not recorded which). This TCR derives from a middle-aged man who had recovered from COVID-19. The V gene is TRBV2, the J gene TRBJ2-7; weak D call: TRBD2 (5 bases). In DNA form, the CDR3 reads TGTGCCAGCAGGGAGGACTCCCTCGCGCAGTACTTC. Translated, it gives CASREDSLAQYF.